The entry that follows covers one T cell receptor (beta chain) sequence. The antigen it recognizes is unknown. No clone much larger than this one lies a single base away; base qualities are absent. Donors were healthy HIV-negative adults with no recently reported acute infections or vaccinations. Every donor was a Caucasian adult living in Nashville, Tennessee, USA. Magnetic negative selection was used to enrich CD4+ T cells, after which naive cells were positively selected on CD45RA and the negative fraction became the memory subset. Blood was obtained by leukapheresis, after which PBMCs were separated by Ficoll-Histopaque density gradient centrifugation and cryopreserved in liquid nitrogen vapor phase. Analytical flow cytometry was used to check the purity and quantity of each magnetically sorted T cell population. Genomic DNA was isolated from each sorted fraction and quantified by UV absorbance on a Nanodrop 2000c.

TCR CDR3 regions were amplified from genomic DNA by multiplex PCR using the deep immunoSEQ assay. For each cell subset, the extracted genomic DNA was distributed evenly across all wells of several immunoSEQ 96-well plates, and each plate served as one replicate. For sorted subsets, 200 to 250 ng of genomic DNA, equivalent to around 30,000 T cell genomes, went into each replicate PCR. Purified libraries were quantified with a Qubit 3.0 fluorometer, sized on a Bioanalyzer 2100, and re-quantified with the KAPA Library Quantification kit. Every immunoSEQ 96-well plate was sequenced on a dedicated single-read 150-cycle Illumina NextSeq 550 flow cell. Regarding the original processing steps: Because the immunoSEQ output included only junctional sequences and no quality scores, the filtering could not be the same as the filtering used for full-length reads. Sequences were annotated with PyIR, a Python wrapper for IgBLAST v1.9, using IMGT germline references to assign V/J genes and CDR3. Any read was removed if the V/J assignment was weak (E-value above 1e-6), the CDR3 was missing, or the read contained stop codons, out-of-frame junctions, or ambiguous translated residues. V3J clonotypes were defined as sequences sharing an identical inferred V gene, J gene, and CDR3 amino acid sequence. To compute the percentage overlap between repertoires, the number of shared unique clonotypes was divided by the size of the smaller repertoire. RTK rarefaction, the Chao1 estimator, and Recon v2.1 estimates of unobserved clonotypes were used to assess repertoire richness. Generation probabilities were computed with OLGA for all TCRbeta clonotypes obtained by the gDNA method from several donors. TCRdb mirrors the immuneACCESS table, restricted to in-frame sequences. Some clones are absent from its copies; in checked studies, under half trace to an unresolved V gene, and the reason for the others is unknown. That table gives V, J and clone size, and the DNA gave D and trimming. The sample data list about 1.1 million clones, and 70% to 85% of these were observed just once. Approximately 0.95% of the sample is held by the ten biggest clonotypes.

The data stem from a study of shared clonotypes between healthy human individuals (dated by TCRdb to 2020 to 2022). Describing the broader study: A few men and two women, aged 18 to 49 years, made up the cohort. To estimate repertoire size and how much clonotypes are shared between individuals, the study performed deep sequencing of blood TCR repertoires from a handful of healthy adults. Per donor, three plates each were used for CD4 naive and CD4 memory, two for CD8 naive, and one for CD8 memory. Per donor, leukapheresis produced somewhere between about 0.9 and 9.5 billion PBMCs. To increase sequencing depth and limit assay-specific biases, different laboratories used diverse techniques to prepare libraries and sequence TCR repertoires.

Results and caveats for the whole study, not just this receptor: Even with the large sequencing depth, rarefaction of the sorted-subset datasets indicated that sequencing was incomplete. Based on pairwise subsampling, the degree of clonotype sharing among donors was expected to be affected by sequencing depth. When several donors were compared, the shared fraction of clonotypes was around 5% for naive CD4, 3.5% for naive CD8, 2% to 2.5% for memory CD4, and 0.4% for memory CD8. Larger estimated clonotype richness was generally found for naive subsets than for memory subsets. Compared with non-shared clonotypes, clonotypes shared by all four sorted-subset donors had higher generation probabilities. Because the study included a small number of donors, the genetic and exposure-history diversity represented was limited. Only blood was sampled, and tissue TCR repertoires likely differ from those in blood.

Sequences SEHNR (CDR1) and FQNEAQ (CDR2) are obtained from the germline V gene (reference sequence). Trimming at the junction amounts to 5 bases on V and 7 bases on J, and the germline ends lie 17 bases apart. The CDR3 covers 15 residues, taking in both the cysteine and the phenylalanine. Only the CDR3 portion is preserved as DNA: 45 bases, with reading frame beginning at the first base. This receptor chain uses TRBV7-9 and TRBJ1-4, with the D segment identity uncertain. This clonotype originated in a man in his late teens or twenties in good health. Some clones in this sample may be carry-over from other donors' samples. Sequencing was carried out using memory CD4+ T cells from PBMCs. Explained via the paper, the cell subset or site label denotes: CD45RA-negative fraction. The nucleotides read TGTGCCAGCAGCGTCTCGGGTGTTCGCGTTGAAAAACTGTTTTTT. It specifies CASSVSGVRVEKLFF.